Listed here are 6 T cell receptor beta chains from one sample, sequenced in a study of graft-versus-host responses after intestinal transplantation. Their antigens are not known. Sequencing was performed with immunoSEQ multiplex PCR; in TCRdb, only in-frame clones are kept and a portion is missing. The sample consists of 70,000 to 100,000 clones, 85% to 90% of them appearing once. The material sequenced was unstimulated CD4+ T cells sorted from spleen or lymph node cells, taken before intestinal transplant. All receptors come from a human donor who received an intestinal transplant.

This rearrangement joins TRBV5-1 to TRBJ1-5, with 8 bases identical to TRBD1. CDR1 is SGHRS and CDR2 is YFSETQ in the germline V gene. CDR3 size: 15 residues. V gave up 4 bases and J gave up 0 bases; unmatched junction bases: 3. CDR3 region: CASSMTGDSNQPQHF. CDR3 DNA sequence: TGCGCCAGCAGCATGACAGGGGATAGCAATCAGCCCCAGCATTTT.

The sample holds one count of this clone. The genes are TRBV6-6 and TRBJ2-7; 8 nucleotides line up with TRBD2. The V gene end was trimmed by 4 bases and the J gene end by 2 bases; junction bases not matched to a gene: 4. This CDR3 has 14 amino acids. Germline CDR1 is MNHNY and CDR2 is SVGAGI (reference sequence). CDR3 nucleotide sequence: TGTGCCAGCAGTTGGACTAGCCCTCCCTACGAGCAGTACTTC. Protein: CASSWTSPPYEQYF.

The J gene is TRBJ1-3, the V gene TRBV28; D is ambiguous. Germline V CDR1 and CDR2: MDHEN, SYDVKM. Deletions cut 3 bases from V and 3 bases from J, with 15 bases between. The CDR3 length is 16 residues. DNA of the CDR3: TGTGCCAGCAGTTTGATTGGCGGGGAGGATGGAAACACCATATATTTT. This gives the protein CASSLIGGEDGNTIYF.

The chain combines TRBV2 with TRBJ2-2; maybe TRBD2 (6 bases). The CDR3 extends over 14 amino acids. Trimming stripped 5 bases from V and 4 bases from J, with 11 bases between. Germline CDR1 SNHLY, CDR2 FYNNEI. The CDR3 protein is CASSWSAGTGELFF. The CDR3 coding sequence is TGTGCCAGCAGTTGGTCAGCGGGCACCGGGGAGCTGTTTTTT.

This chain uses TRBV11-2 with TRBJ2-7; tentatively, D is TRBD1 (6 bases). The V end was cut by 1 base, the J end by 2 bases, with 6 bases between. This CDR3 spans 13 amino acids. CDR1 is SGHAT and CDR2 is FQNNGV in the germline V gene. This chain's CDR3 is CASSLAGAYEQYF. DNA for the CDR3: TGTGCCAGCAGCTTAGCAGGGGCCTACGAGCAGTACTTC.

This clone was found once. The chain uses TRBV9 and TRBJ2-3; TRBD2 matches at 15 bases. The CDR3 is made up of 15 amino acids. Germline loops: CDR1 SGDLS, CDR2 YYNGEE. Germline trimming cut 0 bases from V and 8 bases from J; bases unmatched to any gene: 1. The CDR3 protein is CASSVVGLAGGTQYF. DNA of the CDR3: TGTGCCAGCAGCGTAGTGGGACTAGCGGGAGGTACGCAGTATTTT.